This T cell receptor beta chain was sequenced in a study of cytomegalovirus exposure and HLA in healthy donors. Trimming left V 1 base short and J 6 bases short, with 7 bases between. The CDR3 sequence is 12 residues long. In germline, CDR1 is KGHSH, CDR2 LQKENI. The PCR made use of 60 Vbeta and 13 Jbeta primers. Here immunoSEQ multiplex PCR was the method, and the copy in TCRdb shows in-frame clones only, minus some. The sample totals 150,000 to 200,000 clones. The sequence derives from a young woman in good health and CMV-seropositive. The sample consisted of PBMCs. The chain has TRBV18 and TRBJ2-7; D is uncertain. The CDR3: CASSPQQLEQYF. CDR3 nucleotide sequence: TGTGCCAGCTCACCACAACAGCTCGAGCAGTACTTC.